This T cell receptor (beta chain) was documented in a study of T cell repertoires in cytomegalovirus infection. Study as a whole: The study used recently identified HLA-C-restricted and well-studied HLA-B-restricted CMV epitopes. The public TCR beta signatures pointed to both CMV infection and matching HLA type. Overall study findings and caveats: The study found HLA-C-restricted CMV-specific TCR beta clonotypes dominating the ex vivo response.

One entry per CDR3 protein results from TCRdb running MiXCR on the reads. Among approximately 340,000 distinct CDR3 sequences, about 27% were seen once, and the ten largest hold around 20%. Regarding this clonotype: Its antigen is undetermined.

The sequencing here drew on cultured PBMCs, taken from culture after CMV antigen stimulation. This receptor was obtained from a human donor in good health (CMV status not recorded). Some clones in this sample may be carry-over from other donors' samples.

CDR3 DNA sequence: TGCAGCGTTAACAGGGGGCCAGAGACCCAGTACTTC. Translated: CSVNRGPETQYF. V gene TRBV29-1 combines with J gene TRBJ2-5, with 9 bases identical to TRBD1. The CDR3 is 12 residues long. From germline, CDR1 is SQVTM and CDR2 ANQGSEA. The V segment lost 5 bases and the J segment 4 bases; nucleotides outside the gene matches: 2.